This passage covers 19 T cell receptor beta chains from one sample sequenced in a study of a mutant IDH1 vaccine in newly diagnosed glioma. Time point indicated: week 11, during vaccination. Vaccinated patients received 300 ug of mutant IDH1 20-mer peptide per dose, with topical imiquimod. Their antigens are not known. Produced via immunoSEQ multiplex PCR; TCRdb's table is partial and in-frame only. This sample has about 52,000 clones, with more than 85% found just once. The specimen was PBMCs, collected from a glioma patient whose treatment included an IDH1 peptide vaccine. Every receptor here comes from a man between 50 and 59 years old with glioma.

This clone has a single count. This rearrangement joins TRBV6-1 to TRBJ1-2, with D perhaps matching TRBD1 (6 bases). The CDR3 covers 11 residues. Between the trimmed V and J ends, which lost 10 bases and 8 bases, there was a span of 14 bases. Germline V gene lookup returns CDR1 MNHNS and CDR2 SASEGT. The CDR3 region is CAITQGAGYTF. CDR3 nucleotide sequence: TGTGCCATCACACAGGGAGCCGGCTACACCTTC.

The V gene is TRBV7-9, the J gene TRBJ1-1, with D unclear. Trimming stripped 1 base from V and 2 bases from J, with 11 bases between. CDR3 size: 15 residues. The V gene's germline CDR1 is SEHNR and CDR2 FQNEAQ (reference sequence). CDR3 bases: TGTGCCAGCAGCTTAGATAGCAGTCAAAACACTGAAGCTTTCTTT. Amino acids: CASSLDSSQNTEAFF.

J is TRBJ2-7 and V is TRBV7-2; D may be TRBD2 (6 bases). This CDR3 has 12 amino acids. Trimming left V 5 bases short and J 6 bases short, with 11 bases between. Germline V CDR1 and CDR2: SGHTA, FQGNSA. DNA of the CDR3: TGTGCCAGCAGCCGCTGGAGGGTCGAGCAGTACTTC. It translates to CASSRWRVEQYF.

This clone was picked up a small number of times. V usage is TRBV7-2 and J usage is TRBJ2-1, with 7 positions matching TRBD1. Trimming cost V 5 bases and J 3 bases; bases outside gene matches: 4. Germline V lookup: CDR1 SGHTA, CDR2 FQGNSA. The CDR3 spans 14 residues. DNA for the CDR3: TGTGCCAGCAGCCCGGACAGGTACTACAATGAGCAGTTCTTC. Translating gives CASSPDRYYNEQFF.

The chain is built from TRBV11-2 and TRBJ1-4; tentatively, D is TRBD1 (6 bases). Trimming left V 1 base short and J 12 bases short, with 21 bases between. Looked up from germline, CDR1 is SGHAT and CDR2 is FQNNGV. This CDR3 has 16 residues. The CDR3 sequence: CASSLGGGGPRTQLFF. CDR3 bases: TGTGCCAGCAGCTTAGGTGGGGGGGGGCCAAGGACTCAACTGTTTTTT.

This chain joins TRBV2 and TRBJ2-7; 11 bases are a match to TRBD2. The CDR3 has 15 residues. Per germline, CDR1 SNHLY and CDR2 FYNNEI. Germline trimming cut 4 bases from V and 3 bases from J; bases unmatched to any gene: 5. Written as DNA, the CDR3 is TGTGCCAGCAGTGCAACTAGCGGGAGTAACTACGAGCAGTACTTC. Amino acid sequence: CASSATSGSNYEQYF.

V usage is TRBV6-5 and J usage is TRBJ1-1; D not resolved. The CDR3 has 11 residues. Trimming stripped 8 bases from V and 1 base from J, with 5 bases between. From germline, CDR1 is MNHEY and CDR2 SVGAGI. CDR3 DNA: TGTGCCAGCCGGGGGAACACTGAAGCTTTCTTT. Amino acid sequence: CASRGNTEAFF.

The chain employs TRBV6-4 and TRBJ1-3, with D maybe TRBD1 (6 bases). Between the trimmed V and J ends, which lost 4 bases and 2 bases, there was a span of 15 bases. The CDR3 has 16 amino acids. Looked up from germline, CDR1 is MRHNA and CDR2 is SNTAGT. The CDR3 sequence: CASSAPGAGTGNTIYF. The CDR3, as DNA: TGTGCCAGCAGTGCCCCAGGGGCAGGTACTGGAAACACCATATATTTT.

The chain has TRBV7-2 and TRBJ2-2, with a possible D match to TRBD2 (5 bases). The CDR3 length is 16 residues. Germline V gene sequence: CDR1 SGHTA, CDR2 FQGNSA. V was shortened by 1 base and J by 2 bases, with 11 bases between the two germline ends. As DNA, the CDR3 is TGTGCCAGCAGCTTAGTGGGAGTCGGAAACACCGGGGAGCTGTTTTTT. Translating gives CASSLVGVGNTGELFF.

The V call is TRBV6-5, the J call TRBJ2-1; D is possibly TRBD1 or TRBD2 (7 bases each). The CDR3 spans 14 residues. The V gene lost 5 bases and the J gene lost 9 bases, with 17 bases spanning the gap. Germline V CDR1 and CDR2: MNHEY, SVGAGI. The DNA of the CDR3 is TGTGCCAGCAGTCCGCGACAGGGAGGGGGTGAGCAGTTCTTC. Translating it yields CASSPRQGGGEQFF.

The chain is built from TRBV15 and TRBJ2-1; the match to TRBD2 covers 7 bases. This CDR3 is 16 amino acids long. The V and J ends lost 0 bases and 8 bases, in that order; junction bases with no gene match: 10. Germline CDR1 LNHNV, CDR2 YYDKDF (reference sequence). The CDR3 DNA sequence: TGTGCCACCAGCAGAGATGTCGGCGGGAGTAGGTATGAGCAGTTCTTC. Its translation: CATSRDVGGSRYEQFF.

The J gene is TRBJ2-3, the V gene TRBV9, with TRBD2 identical over 7 bases. The CDR3 is 16 residues long. Trimming at V came to 0 bases and at J to 0 bases, leaving 4 bases not matched to a gene. Per germline, CDR1 SGDLS and CDR2 YYNGEE. The CDR3 sequence: CASSVDGGGSTDTQYF. In DNA form, the CDR3 reads TGTGCCAGCAGCGTAGATGGCGGGGGTAGCACAGATACGCAGTATTTT.

The chain combines TRBV5-1 with TRBJ1-4; D is ambiguous. The CDR3 contains 12 residues. CDR1 is SGHRS, CDR2 YFSETQ, per germline. Between the trimmed V and J ends, which lost 9 bases and 4 bases, there was a span of 10 bases. The CDR3 sequence is CATRADNEKLFF. The CDR3 coding sequence is TGCGCCACCCGGGCAGATAATGAAAAACTGTTTTTT.

The chain employs TRBV30 and TRBJ2-3, with D possibly called TRBD1 or TRBD2 (5 bases each). Germline values: CDR1 GTSNPN, CDR2 SVGIG (reference sequence). V lost 5 bases and J 2 bases, leaving 11 bases between the germline ends. The CDR3 is made up of 13 amino acids. CDR3 nucleotides: TGTGCCTGGGGACGGGACCACACAGATACGCAGTATTTT. This sequence encodes CAWGRDHTDTQYF.

The rearrangement joins TRBV30 to TRBJ1-5; D uncertain. CDR3 length: 15 amino acids. The V end lost 2 bases, the J end lost 2 bases, and 13 bases lay between the germline ends. Germline CDR1 GTSNPN, CDR2 SVGIG (reference sequence). CDR3 loop: CAWSHGDSGNQPQHF. The CDR3 nucleotides are TGTGCCTGGAGTCATGGGGATTCAGGCAATCAGCCCCAGCATTTT.

The CDR3 DNA follows: TGTGCCAGCAGCCTCAAAGGGGGGGTGGGGGACTCTGGGGCCAACGTCCTGACTTTC. This encodes CASSLKGGVGDSGANVLTF. The J gene is TRBJ2-6, the V gene TRBV5-5; D possibly corresponds to TRBD2 (7 bases). Between the trimmed V and J ends, which lost 4 bases and 0 bases, there was a span of 20 bases. Germline V gene sequence: CDR1 SGHKS, CDR2 YYEKEE (reference sequence). This CDR3 contains 19 residues.

This clone has just one count. The chain uses TRBV9 and TRBJ2-2; 7 positions agree with TRBD2. J gave up 0 bases and V 4 bases, and 3 bases lay outside the gene matches. CDR1 SGDLS and CDR2 YYNGEE come from the germline V gene. CDR3 length: 15 amino acids. The CDR3 DNA reads as TGTGCCAGCAGCTTCGGACTAGCGAACACCGGGGAGCTGTTTTTT. Amino acid sequence: CASSFGLANTGELFF.

V usage is TRBV28 and J usage is TRBJ2-7, with D tentatively TRBD1 (6 bases). Per germline, CDR1 MDHEN and CDR2 SYDVKM. The CDR3 extends over 14 amino acids. With 7 bases removed from V and 2 bases from J, the gap between germline ends came to 15 bases. The CDR3 nucleotides read TGTGCCAGCAATTCACAGGGACGGACCTACGAGCAGTACTTC. As protein: CASNSQGRTYEQYF. The variable domain in full, with the rest retrieved from reference TRBV28 and TRBJ2-7, is DVKVTQSSRYLVKRTGEKVFLECVQDMDHENMFWYRQDPGLGLRLIYFSYDVKMKEKGDIPEGYSVSREKKERFSLILESASTNQTSMYLCASNSQGRTYEQYFGPGTRLTVT.

This chain uses TRBV9 with TRBJ1-1; 7 bases agree with TRBD1. Germline V gene data show CDR1 as SGDLS and CDR2 as YYNGEE. The V gene end was trimmed by 0 bases and the J gene end by 3 bases; junction bases not matched to a gene: 2. The CDR3 runs 14 residues. The CDR3 loop reads CASSVGQGDTEAFF. DNA for the CDR3: TGTGCCAGCAGCGTAGGTCAGGGGGACACTGAAGCTTTCTTT.